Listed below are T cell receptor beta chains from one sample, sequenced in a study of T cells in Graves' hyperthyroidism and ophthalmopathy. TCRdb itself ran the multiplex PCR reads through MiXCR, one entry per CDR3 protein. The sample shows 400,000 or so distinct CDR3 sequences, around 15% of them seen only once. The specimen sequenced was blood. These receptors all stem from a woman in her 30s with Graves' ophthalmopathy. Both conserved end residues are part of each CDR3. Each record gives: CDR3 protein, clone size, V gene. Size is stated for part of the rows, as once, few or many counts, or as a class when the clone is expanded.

CDR3aa: CATSLRSNYGYTF
abundance: .
v_gene: TRBV15

CDR3aa: CASSAQDNYGYTF
abundance: .
v_gene: TRBV9

CDR3aa: CASSQEALLNNEQFF
abundance: .
v_gene: TRBV4-2

CDR3aa: CASSLSGASTDTQYF
abundance: many
v_gene: TRBV12-3/TRBV12-4

CDR3aa: CASSQVGRSNQPQHF
abundance: few
v_gene: TRBV4-1

CDR3aa: CATSVDMGSDTFLWNQPQHF
abundance: once
v_gene: TRBV24-1

CDR3aa: CSASTSGISYEQYF
abundance: many
v_gene: TRBV20-1

CDR3aa: CASRQIDRGKNTGELFF
abundance: many
v_gene: TRBV12-3/TRBV12-4

CDR3aa: CASSRGQGADLHF
abundance: .
v_gene: TRBV3-1

CDR3aa: CASSNPRGANTEAFF
abundance: many
v_gene: TRBV12-3/TRBV12-4